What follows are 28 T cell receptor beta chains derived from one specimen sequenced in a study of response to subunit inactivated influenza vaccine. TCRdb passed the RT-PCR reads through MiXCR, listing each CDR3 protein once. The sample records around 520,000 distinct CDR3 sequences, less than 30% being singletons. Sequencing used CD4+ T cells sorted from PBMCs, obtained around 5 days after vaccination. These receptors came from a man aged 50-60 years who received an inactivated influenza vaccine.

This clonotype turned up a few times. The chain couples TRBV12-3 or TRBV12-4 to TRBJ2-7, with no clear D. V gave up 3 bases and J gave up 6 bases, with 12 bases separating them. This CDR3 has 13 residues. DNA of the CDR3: TGTGCCAGCAGTTTGGTCAGCCTGGCCGAGCAGTACTTC. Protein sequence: CASSLVSLAEQYF.

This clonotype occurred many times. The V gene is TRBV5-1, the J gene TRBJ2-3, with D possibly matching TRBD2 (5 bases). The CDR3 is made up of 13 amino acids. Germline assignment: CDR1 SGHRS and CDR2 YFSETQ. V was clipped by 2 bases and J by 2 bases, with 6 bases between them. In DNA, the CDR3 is TGCGCCAGCAGCTTCCGGGACACAGATACGCAGTATTTT. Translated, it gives CASSFRDTDTQYF.

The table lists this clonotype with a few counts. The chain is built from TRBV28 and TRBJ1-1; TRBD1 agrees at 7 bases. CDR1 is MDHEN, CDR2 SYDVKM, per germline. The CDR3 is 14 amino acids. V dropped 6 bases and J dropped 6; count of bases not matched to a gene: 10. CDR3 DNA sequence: TGTGCCAGCAGGATGGGACAGAGGGTCGCTGAAGCTTTCTTT. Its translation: CASRMGQRVAEAFF.

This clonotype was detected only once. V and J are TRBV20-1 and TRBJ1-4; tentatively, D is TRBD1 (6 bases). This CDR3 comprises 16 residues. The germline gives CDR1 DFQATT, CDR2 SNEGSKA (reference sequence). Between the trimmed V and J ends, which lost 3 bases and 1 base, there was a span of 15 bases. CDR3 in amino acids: CSASRQDLKTNEKLFF. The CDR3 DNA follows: TGCAGTGCTAGTAGACAGGATCTTAAAACTAATGAAAAACTGTTTTTT.

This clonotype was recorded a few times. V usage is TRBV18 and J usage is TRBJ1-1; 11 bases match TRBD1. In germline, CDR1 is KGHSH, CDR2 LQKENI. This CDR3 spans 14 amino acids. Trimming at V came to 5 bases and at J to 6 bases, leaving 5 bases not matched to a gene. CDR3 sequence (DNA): TGTGCCAGCTCAGGAGGACAGGGGGCAGCTGAAGCTTTCTTT. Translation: CASSGGQGAAEAFF.

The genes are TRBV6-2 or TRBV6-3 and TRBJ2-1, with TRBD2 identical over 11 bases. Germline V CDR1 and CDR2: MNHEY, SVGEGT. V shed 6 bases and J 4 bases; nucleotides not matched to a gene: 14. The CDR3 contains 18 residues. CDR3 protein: CASSRPGLAGTQYNEQFF. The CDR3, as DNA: TGTGCCAGCAGCCGCCCCGGACTAGCGGGTACACAATACAATGAGCAGTTCTTC.

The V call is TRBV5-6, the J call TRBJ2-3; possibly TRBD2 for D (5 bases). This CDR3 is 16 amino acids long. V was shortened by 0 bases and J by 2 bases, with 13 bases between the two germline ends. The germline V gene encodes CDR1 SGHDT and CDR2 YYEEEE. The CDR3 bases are TGTGCCAGCAGCTTGGGTAGCGATTGGTACACAGATACGCAGTATTTT. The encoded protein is CASSLGSDWYTDTQYF.

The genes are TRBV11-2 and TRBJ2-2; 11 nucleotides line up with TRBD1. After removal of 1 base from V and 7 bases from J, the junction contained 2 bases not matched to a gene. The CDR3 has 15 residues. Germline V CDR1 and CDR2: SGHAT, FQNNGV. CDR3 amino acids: CASSLGTGGHGELFF. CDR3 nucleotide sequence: TGTGCCAGCAGCTTAGGGACAGGGGGCCACGGGGAGCTGTTTTTT.

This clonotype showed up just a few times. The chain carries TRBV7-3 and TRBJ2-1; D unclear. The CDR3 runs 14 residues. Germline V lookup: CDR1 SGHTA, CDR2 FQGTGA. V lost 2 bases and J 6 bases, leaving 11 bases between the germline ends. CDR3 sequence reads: CASSLESHSNEQFF. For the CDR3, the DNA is TGTGCCAGCAGCTTAGAATCGCACTCCAATGAGCAGTTCTTC.

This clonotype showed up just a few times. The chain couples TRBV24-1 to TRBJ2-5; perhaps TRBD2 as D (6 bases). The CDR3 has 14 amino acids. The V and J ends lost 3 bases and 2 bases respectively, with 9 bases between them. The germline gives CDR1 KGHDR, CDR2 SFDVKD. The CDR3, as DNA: TGTGCCACCAGTGATCGCGGGGTACAAGAGACCCAGTACTTC. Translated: CATSDRGVQETQYF.

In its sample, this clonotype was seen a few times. The CDR3, as DNA: TGCAGTGCTAGATCCATGGGGAGCGGGACAGGGCTCTACGAGCAGTACTTC. Its protein product is CSARSMGSGTGLYEQYF. The chain combines TRBV20-1 with TRBJ2-7, with 9 bases identical to TRBD1. Per the germline V gene, CDR1 is DFQATT and CDR2 is SNEGSKA (reference sequence). The junction had 14 bases not matched to a gene; V was cut back by 2 bases and J by 3 bases. This CDR3 has 17 amino acids.

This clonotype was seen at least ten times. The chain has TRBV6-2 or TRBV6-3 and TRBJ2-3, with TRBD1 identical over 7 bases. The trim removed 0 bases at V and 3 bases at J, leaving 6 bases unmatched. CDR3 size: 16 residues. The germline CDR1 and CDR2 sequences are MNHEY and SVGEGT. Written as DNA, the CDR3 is TGTGCCAGCAGTTACTCGACAGGGAGTAGGACAGATACGCAGTATTTT. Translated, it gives CASSYSTGSRTDTQYF.

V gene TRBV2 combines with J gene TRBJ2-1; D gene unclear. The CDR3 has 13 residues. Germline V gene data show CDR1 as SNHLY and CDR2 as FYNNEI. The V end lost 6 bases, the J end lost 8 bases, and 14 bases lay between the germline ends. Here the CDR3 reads CASSPRLGYEQFF. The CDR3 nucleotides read TGTGCCAGCAGCCCAAGGCTGGGGTATGAGCAGTTCTTC.

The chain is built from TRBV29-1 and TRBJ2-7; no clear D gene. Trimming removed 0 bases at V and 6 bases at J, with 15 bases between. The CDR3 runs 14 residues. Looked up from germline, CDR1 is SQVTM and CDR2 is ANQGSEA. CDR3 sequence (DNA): TGCAGCGTTGAAGATCGTACAGTGGGCGGCGAGCAGTACTTC. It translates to CSVEDRTVGGEQYF.

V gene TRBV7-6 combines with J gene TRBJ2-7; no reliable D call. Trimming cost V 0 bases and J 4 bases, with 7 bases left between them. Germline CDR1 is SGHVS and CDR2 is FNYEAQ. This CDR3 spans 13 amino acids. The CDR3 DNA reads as TGTGCCAGCAGCTTAGCGGTCGGGTACGAGCAGTACTTC. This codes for CASSLAVGYEQYF. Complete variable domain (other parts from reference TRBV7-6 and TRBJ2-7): GAGVSQSPRYKVTKRGQDVALRCDPISGHVSLYWYRQALGQGPEFLTYFNYEAQQDKSGLPNDRFSAERPEGSISTLTIQRTEQRDSAMYRCASSLAVGYEQYFGPGTRLTVT.

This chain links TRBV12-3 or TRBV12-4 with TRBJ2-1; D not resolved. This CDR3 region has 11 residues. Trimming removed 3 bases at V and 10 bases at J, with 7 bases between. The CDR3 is CASSFQKEQFF. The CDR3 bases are TGTGCCAGCAGTTTTCAGAAAGAGCAGTTCTTC.

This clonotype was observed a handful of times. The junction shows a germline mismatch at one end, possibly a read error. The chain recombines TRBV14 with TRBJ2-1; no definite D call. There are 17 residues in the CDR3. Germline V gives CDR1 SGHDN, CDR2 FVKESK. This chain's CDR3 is CASSLGLTRASSNEQFF. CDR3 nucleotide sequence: TGTGCCAGCAGCCTAGGGTTGACCCGCGCTTCCTCCAATGAGCAGTTCTTC.

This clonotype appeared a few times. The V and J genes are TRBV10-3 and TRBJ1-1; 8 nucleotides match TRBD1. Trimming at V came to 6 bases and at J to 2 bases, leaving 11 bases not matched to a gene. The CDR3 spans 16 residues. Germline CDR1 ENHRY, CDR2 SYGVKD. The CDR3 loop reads CAISRLQGGENTEAFF. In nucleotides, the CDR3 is TGTGCCATCAGCAGACTACAGGGGGGGGAAAACACTGAAGCTTTCTTT.

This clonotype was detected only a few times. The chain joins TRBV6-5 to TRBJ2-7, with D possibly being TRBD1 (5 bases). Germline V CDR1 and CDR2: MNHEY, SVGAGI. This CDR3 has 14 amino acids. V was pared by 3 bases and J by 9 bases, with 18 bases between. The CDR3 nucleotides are TGTGCCAGCAGTTATAGTGGGGCTCGGGTAGGGCAGTACTTC. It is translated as CASSYSGARVGQYF.

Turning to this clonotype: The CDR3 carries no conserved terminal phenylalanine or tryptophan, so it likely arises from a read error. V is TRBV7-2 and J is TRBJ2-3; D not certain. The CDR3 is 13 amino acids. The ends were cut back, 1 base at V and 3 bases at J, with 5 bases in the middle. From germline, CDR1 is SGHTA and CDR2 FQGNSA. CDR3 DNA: TGTGCCAGCAGCTTAGGCCGGACAGATACGCAGTATCTT. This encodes CASSLGRTDTQYL.

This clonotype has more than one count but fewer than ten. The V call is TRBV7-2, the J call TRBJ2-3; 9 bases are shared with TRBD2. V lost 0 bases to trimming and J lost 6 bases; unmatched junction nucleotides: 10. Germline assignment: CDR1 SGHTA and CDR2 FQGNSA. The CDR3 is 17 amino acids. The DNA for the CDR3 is TGTGCCAGCAGCTTAGCGTCTGGCGGGAGGGCCACGGATACGCAGTATTTT. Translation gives CASSLASGGRATDTQYF.

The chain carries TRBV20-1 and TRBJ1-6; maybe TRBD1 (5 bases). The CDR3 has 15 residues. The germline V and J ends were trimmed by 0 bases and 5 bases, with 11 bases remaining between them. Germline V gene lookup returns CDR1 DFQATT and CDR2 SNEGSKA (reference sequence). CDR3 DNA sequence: TGCAGTGCTAGAGAGGGAGGGGCAAATAATTCACCCCTCCACTTT. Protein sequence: CSAREGGANNSPLHF.

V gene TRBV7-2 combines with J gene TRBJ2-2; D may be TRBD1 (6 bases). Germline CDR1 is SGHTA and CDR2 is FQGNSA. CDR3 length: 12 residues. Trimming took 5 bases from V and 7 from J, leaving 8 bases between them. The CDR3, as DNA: TGTGCCAGCAGCACAGGGATCGGGGAGCTGTTTTTT. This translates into CASSTGIGELFF.

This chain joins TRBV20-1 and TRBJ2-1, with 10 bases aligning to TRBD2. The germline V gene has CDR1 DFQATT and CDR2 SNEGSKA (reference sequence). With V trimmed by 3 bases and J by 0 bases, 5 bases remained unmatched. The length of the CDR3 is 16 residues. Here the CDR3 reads CSARWTSGFSYNEQFF. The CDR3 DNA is TGCAGTGCTAGGTGGACTAGCGGATTCTCCTACAATGAGCAGTTCTTC.

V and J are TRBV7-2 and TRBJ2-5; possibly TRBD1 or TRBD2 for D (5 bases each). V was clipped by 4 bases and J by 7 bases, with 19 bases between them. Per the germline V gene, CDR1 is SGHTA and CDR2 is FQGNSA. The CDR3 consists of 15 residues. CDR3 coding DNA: TGTGCCAGCAGCTATAATCTGGGGACCTCCGGGACCCAGTACTTC. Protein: CASSYNLGTSGTQYF.

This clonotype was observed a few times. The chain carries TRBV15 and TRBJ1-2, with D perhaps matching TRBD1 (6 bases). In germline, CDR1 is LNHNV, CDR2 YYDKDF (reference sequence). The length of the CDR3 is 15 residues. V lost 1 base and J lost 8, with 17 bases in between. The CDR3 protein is CATSRGTGQNPGYTF. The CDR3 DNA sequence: TGTGCCACCAGCAGAGGAACGGGACAAAATCCCGGCTACACCTTC.

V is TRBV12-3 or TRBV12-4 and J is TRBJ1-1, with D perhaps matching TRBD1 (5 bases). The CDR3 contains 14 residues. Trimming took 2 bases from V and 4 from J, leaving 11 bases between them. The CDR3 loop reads CASSLSGGGTEAFF. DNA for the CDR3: TGTGCCAGCAGTTTATCTGGGGGGGGCACTGAAGCTTTCTTT.

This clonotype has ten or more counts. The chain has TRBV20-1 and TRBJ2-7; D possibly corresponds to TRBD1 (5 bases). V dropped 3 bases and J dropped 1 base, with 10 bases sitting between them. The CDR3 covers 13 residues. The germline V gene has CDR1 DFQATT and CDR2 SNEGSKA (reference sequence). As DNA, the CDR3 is TGCAGTGCTAGTCCAGGGCCGTCCTACGAGCAGTACTTC. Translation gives CSASPGPSYEQYF.